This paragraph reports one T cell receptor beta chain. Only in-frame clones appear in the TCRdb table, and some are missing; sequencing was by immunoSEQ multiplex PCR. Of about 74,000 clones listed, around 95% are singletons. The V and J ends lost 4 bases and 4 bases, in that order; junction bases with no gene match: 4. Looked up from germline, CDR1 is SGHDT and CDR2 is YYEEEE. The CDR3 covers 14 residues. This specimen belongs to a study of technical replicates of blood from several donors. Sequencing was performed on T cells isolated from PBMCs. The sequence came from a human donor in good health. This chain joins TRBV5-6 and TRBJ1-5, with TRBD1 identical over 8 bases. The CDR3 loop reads CASSRTGPNQPQHF. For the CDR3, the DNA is TGTGCCAGCAGCCGGACAGGGCCTAATCAGCCCCAGCATTTT.